This T cell receptor (beta chain) was documented in a study of T cells in Graves' hyperthyroidism and ophthalmopathy. Turning to the study itself: Peripheral blood specimens were obtained at initial diagnosis, prior to any treatment.

J gave up 5 bases and V 2 bases, and 5 bases lay outside the gene matches. This CDR3 contains 16 residues. Clinical symptoms, serum thyroxine and TRAb, thyroid ultrasound and orbital computed tomography together formed the diagnostic basis. RNA transcripts served as the template for amplifying TCR beta CDR3 regions. A set of HTBI primers served as the primers for a first-round RT-PCR of the TCR CDR3. Each CDR3 protein gets one entry after TCRdb re-called the multiplex PCR reads with MiXCR. The table lists 500,000 to 550,000 distinct CDR3 sequences, just under 20% of them singletons. This clonotype has a count of ten or more.

The J gene is TRBJ2-2, the V gene TRBV12-3 or TRBV12-4, with 10 positions matching TRBD2. This sequence originates from a man in his forties or fifties with Graves' ophthalmopathy. The sample was blood. CDR3 DNA sequence: TGTGCCAGCAGTTTACTAGCGGGAGTTAGTACCGGGGAGCTGTTTTTT. Translation: CASSLLAGVSTGELFF.